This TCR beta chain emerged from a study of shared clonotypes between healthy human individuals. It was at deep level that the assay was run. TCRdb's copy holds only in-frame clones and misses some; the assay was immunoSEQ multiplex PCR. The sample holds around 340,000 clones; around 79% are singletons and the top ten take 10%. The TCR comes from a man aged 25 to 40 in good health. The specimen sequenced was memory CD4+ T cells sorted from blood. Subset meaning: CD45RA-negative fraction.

The CDR3 DNA follows: TGTGCCAGCAGCTTGAGGTGGGGACAAGCAGATACGCAGTATTTT. It specifies CASSLRWGQADTQYF. The chain is built from TRBV5-5 and TRBJ2-3; a possible D gene is TRBD1 (6 bases). The length of the CDR3 is 15 residues. Trimming took off 1 base at V and 4 bases at J, with 13 bases between the two ends. Germline V CDR1 and CDR2: SGHKS, YYEKEE (reference sequence).